The T cell receptor (beta chain) under discussion was sequenced for a study of CD8 T cells in Susac syndrome (dated by TCRdb to between 2017 and 2020). Some background on the complete study: Of the Susac syndrome patients who were sequenced, roughly six had clinically active disease and roughly 8 were in clinical remission. Whether CD8+ T cell activation and differentiation in Susac syndrome was antigen driven was tested using repertoire sequencing. Susac syndrome patients were therapy-naive, on corticosteroids (some also receiving IVIg), or on IVIg alone at blood withdrawal.

A remark on this clonotype: Its target antigen remains unknown. No quality values exist for individual bases; no much larger clone is one base distant.

Peripheral blood CD8+ and CD4+ T cells from healthy donors, Susac syndrome patients and multiple sclerosis patients were profiled using high-throughput TCR beta sequencing. The Susac syndrome patients fulfilled recently defined diagnostic criteria for either definite or probable disease. Bulk CD8+ and CD4+ T cells were purified magnetically by negative isolation, whereas CD8+ TEMRA cells were enriched by FACS. Blood was drawn into EDTA tubes, processed within 24 hours, and PBMCs were isolated by density gradient centrifugation. PBMCs intended for TCR sequencing were cryopreserved in liquid nitrogen and thawed later in a water bath at 37 degrees C. A purity of at least 90% was achieved for sorted or isolated CD4+, CD8+ and CD8+ TEMRA cells. RNA was extracted with the RNeasy kit and roughly 0.45 to 1 ug was reverse transcribed using random hexamers. The immunoSEQ multiplex PCR assay, covering 54 Vbeta and 13 Jbeta segments, was used to amplify TCR beta CDR3 regions. PCR amplification bias was corrected using a synthetic template baseline for primer optimization and computational correction. The study's own analysis went as follows. Reads were annotated to V, D and J genes according to IMGT and were analyzed with immunoSEQ Analyzer, with only productive sequences retained. To calculate clonality, Shannon entropy was normalized by log2 of the number of productive unique sequences and then subtracted from one. For each patient and control, public and private clones were evaluated among the 100 most prevalent clones. Clones were defined as Susac-specific when absent from the healthy and MS cohorts, from approximately 1,100 published viral clones and from other ImmuneACCESS disease sequences. TCRdb handled the public reads itself, with Q25 trimming in fastp and clone calling in MiXCR, and kept productive beta chains. Identical CDR3 proteins give one entry, which carries the most common genes and DNA. What appears here as the V and J calls and clone size reflects TCRdb's work, not the paper's. This sample lists 150,000 to 200,000 distinct CDR3 sequences; roughly 91% were detected once. 0.085% to 0.09% of the sample is taken by the ten largest.

Overall results and qualifications from the work: The number of individuals in the TCR sequencing and HLA analysis was recognized as being relatively small. In the CD4+ T cell repertoire of Susac syndrome patients, clonal expansion was not detected.

CDR1 and CDR2, looked up from the germline V gene, are KGHSH and LQKENI. Trimming removed 0 bases from V and 4 bases from J, leaving 12 bases between the germline ends. The CDR3 contains 16 residues, cysteine and phenylalanine counted. Only CDR3 DNA is held: 48 bases, read in frame from base 1. The sample consisted of CD4+ T cells from PBMCs. The receptor was isolated from a human donor with Susac syndrome. This receptor chain uses TRBV18 and TRBJ2-2, with the D gene uncertain. The sequenced DNA is TGTGCCAGCTCACCACCCGGCGCGGCCAGCACCGGGGAGCTGTTTTTT. Its translation reads: CASSPPGAASTGELFF. Beyond the CDR3, the reference TRBV18 and TRBJ2-2 genes provide the residues; the full variable domain reads: NAGVMQNPRHLVRRRGQEARLRCSPMKGHSHVYWYRQLPEEGLKFMVYLQKENIIDESGMPKERFSAEFPKEGPSILRIQQVVRGDSAAYFCASSPPGAASTGELFFGEGSRLTVL.